Following are 15 T cell receptor beta chains from one sample sequenced in a study of blood T cell repertoires in COVID-19. Profiling relied on immunoSEQ multiplex PCR, and the TCRdb table lists in-frame clones only, not all of them. This table has 150,000 or so clones, roughly 87% appearing once. The sequenced sample was PBMCs or T cells enriched from blood (not recorded which). All receptors derive from a man aged 50 or older who had recovered from COVID-19.

The chain recombines TRBV2 with TRBJ2-1; TRBD2 matches at 12 bases. Germline CDR1 is SNHLY and CDR2 is FYNNEI. V trimming: 7 bases; J trimming: 6 bases; junction bases outside the gene matches: 10. The CDR3 contains 16 residues. The CDR3 reads CASTYPGLAGVNEQFF. The CDR3 DNA is TGTGCCAGCACCTATCCGGGACTAGCGGGTGTCAATGAGCAGTTCTTC.

This chain connects TRBV5-1 to TRBJ1-4, with a tentative D call TRBD1 (6 bases). Trimming shortened V by 5 bases and J by 10 bases, and 15 bases separated the two germline ends. Germline CDR1 reads SGHRS; CDR2 reads YFSETQ. CDR3 length: 13 residues. CDR3 region: CASSSGDGGKLFF. The CDR3 region has the DNA TGCGCCAGCAGTTCAGGGGACGGCGGAAAACTGTTTTTT.

The J gene is TRBJ1-5, the V gene TRBV28, with 7 bases that match TRBD1. The CDR3 runs 17 residues. V was clipped by 8 bases and J by 1 base; unmatched bases: 14. Germline loops: CDR1 MDHEN, CDR2 SYDVKM. The CDR3 coding sequence is TGTGCCAGCTCCCCCCTTGCTAGACAGGGAAGCAATCAGCCCCAGCATTTT. Amino acids: CASSPLARQGSNQPQHF.

The chain carries TRBV7-3 and TRBJ2-3, with D uncertain. The ends were cut back, 5 bases at V and 0 bases at J, with 9 bases in the middle. The CDR3 runs 14 residues. Germline loops: CDR1 SGHTA, CDR2 FQGTGA. The CDR3: CASSPQHSTDTQYF. CDR3 DNA sequence: TGTGCCAGCAGCCCCCAACATAGCACAGATACGCAGTATTTT.

The rearrangement joins TRBV2 to TRBJ1-1, with D uncertain. Trimming left V 1 base short and J 8 bases short, with 5 bases between. The CDR3 extends over 11 amino acids. Germline-derived CDR1 and CDR2 are SNHLY and FYNNEI. For the CDR3, the DNA is TGTGCCAGCAGTGAAGACTGGGAAGCTTTCTTT. Amino acids: CASSEDWEAFF.

The chain recombines TRBV27 with TRBJ1-6; D may be TRBD1 (6 bases). Germline loops: CDR1 MNHEY, CDR2 SMNVEV (reference sequence). With 7 bases removed from V and 9 bases from J, the gap between germline ends came to 13 bases. This CDR3 region has 13 residues. The CDR3 DNA sequence: TGTGCCAGCATGAGGACAGTATCTTCACCCCTCCACTTT. This encodes CASMRTVSSPLHF.

CDR3 in amino acids: CASSDEGDQPQHF. DNA for the CDR3: TGTGCCAGCAGTGATGAAGGAGATCAGCCCCAGCATTTT. The V and J genes are TRBV2 and TRBJ1-5; no clear D. The germline CDR1 and CDR2 sequences are SNHLY and FYNNEI. V dropped 3 bases and J dropped 5 bases, with 8 bases sitting between them. CDR3 length: 13 amino acids.

This chain uses TRBV25-1 with TRBJ2-7, with 7 bases lining up with TRBD1. The trim removed 4 bases at V and 3 bases at J, leaving 6 bases unmatched. The germline V gene has CDR1 MGHDK and CDR2 SYGVNS. The CDR3 covers 14 residues. The CDR3 DNA reads as TGTGCCAGCAGTGCCAGGGGGAATCTCTACGAGCAGTACTTC. It yields the protein CASSARGNLYEQYF.

The chain uses TRBV19 and TRBJ2-1; 7 positions match TRBD2. Trimming took 6 bases from V and 5 from J; bases not matched to a gene: 10. CDR3 length equals 15 residues. Germline V gives CDR1 LNHDA, CDR2 SQIVND (reference sequence). The CDR3 DNA is TGTGCCAGTAGCGCACCGGGACTAACGAACAATGAGCAGTTCTTC. Its protein product is CASSAPGLTNNEQFF. Looking up the rest from reference TRBV19 and TRBJ2-1 gives the full variable domain: DGGITQSPKYLFRKEGQNVTLSCEQNLNHDAMYWYRQDPGQGLRLIYYSQIVNDFQKGDIAEGYSVSREKKESFPLTVTSAQKNPTAFYLCASSAPGLTNNEQFFGPGTRLTVL.

The V call is TRBV5-1, the J call TRBJ2-1, with D perhaps matching TRBD2 (5 bases). This CDR3 spans 14 amino acids. The V gene lost 5 bases and the J gene lost 6 bases, with 15 bases spanning the gap. Germline V CDR1 and CDR2: SGHRS, YFSETQ. CDR3 coding DNA: TGCGCCAGCAGGAGGGAAAACTCGGGCAATGAGCAGTTCTTC. As protein: CASRRENSGNEQFF.

This clone was seen once. J is TRBJ1-1 and V is TRBV27; TRBD1 aligns across 8 bases. The CDR3 contains 15 residues. Per germline, CDR1 MNHEY and CDR2 SMNVEV (reference sequence). The trim removed 5 bases at V and 10 bases at J, leaving 15 bases unmatched. Here the CDR3 reads CASSPPGTGAVGAFF. CDR3 coding DNA: TGTGCCAGCAGTCCCCCCGGGACAGGCGCGGTAGGAGCTTTCTTT.

The chain uses TRBV2 and TRBJ1-1; TRBD1 matches 8 bases. Germline lookup yields CDR1 SNHLY and CDR2 FYNNEI. This CDR3 has 13 amino acids. The J segment lost 10 bases and the V segment lost 7 bases, leaving 11 bases of the junction unmatched. CDR3 loop: CASKEGQGAGAFF. The CDR3, as DNA: TGTGCCAGCAAAGAGGGGCAGGGGGCCGGAGCTTTCTTT.

The chain carries TRBV27 and TRBJ1-1, with 7 nucleotides matching TRBD1. The CDR3 contains 14 residues. The germline CDR1 and CDR2 sequences are MNHEY and SMNVEV (reference sequence). V gave up 3 bases and J gave up 3 bases; unmatched junction bases: 4. CDR3 amino acids: CASSLTGKYTEAFF. The CDR3 nucleotides read TGTGCCAGCAGTTTGACAGGGAAGTACACTGAAGCTTTCTTT.

This CDR3 is CASSPTMTSGGETQYF. The CDR3 nucleotides are TGTGCCAGCAGCCCCACAATGACTAGCGGGGGAGAGACCCAGTACTTC. The chain links TRBV3-1 (or the pseudogene TRBV3-2) to TRBJ2-5; 12 bases fit TRBD2. This CDR3 spans 16 amino acids. The V gene's germline CDR1 is LGHDT and CDR2 YNNKEL (reference sequence). V shed 4 bases and J 4 bases; nucleotides not matched to a gene: 7.

This clone was counted a few times. The J gene is TRBJ1-6, the V gene TRBV2; D is ambiguous. Trimming removed 5 bases from V and 5 bases from J, with 13 bases in between. In germline, CDR1 is SNHLY, CDR2 FYNNEI. This CDR3 spans 15 amino acids. The CDR3 sequence: CASSLNSGNNSPLHF. The DNA of the CDR3 is TGTGCCAGCAGTTTAAACAGCGGGAATAATTCACCCCTCCACTTT.